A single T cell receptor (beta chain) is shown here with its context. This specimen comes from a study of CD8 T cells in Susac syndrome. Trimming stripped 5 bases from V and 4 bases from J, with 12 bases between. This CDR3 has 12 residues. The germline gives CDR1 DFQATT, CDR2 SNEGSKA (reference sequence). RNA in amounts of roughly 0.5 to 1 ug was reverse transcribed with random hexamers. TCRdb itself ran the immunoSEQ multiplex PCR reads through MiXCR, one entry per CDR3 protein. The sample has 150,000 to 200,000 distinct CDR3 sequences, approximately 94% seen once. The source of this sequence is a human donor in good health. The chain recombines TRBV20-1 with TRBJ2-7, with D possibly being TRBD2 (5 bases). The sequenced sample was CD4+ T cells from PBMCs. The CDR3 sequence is CSAESGFYEQYF. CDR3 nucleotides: TGCAGTGCTGAGTCGGGGTTTTACGAGCAGTACTTC.